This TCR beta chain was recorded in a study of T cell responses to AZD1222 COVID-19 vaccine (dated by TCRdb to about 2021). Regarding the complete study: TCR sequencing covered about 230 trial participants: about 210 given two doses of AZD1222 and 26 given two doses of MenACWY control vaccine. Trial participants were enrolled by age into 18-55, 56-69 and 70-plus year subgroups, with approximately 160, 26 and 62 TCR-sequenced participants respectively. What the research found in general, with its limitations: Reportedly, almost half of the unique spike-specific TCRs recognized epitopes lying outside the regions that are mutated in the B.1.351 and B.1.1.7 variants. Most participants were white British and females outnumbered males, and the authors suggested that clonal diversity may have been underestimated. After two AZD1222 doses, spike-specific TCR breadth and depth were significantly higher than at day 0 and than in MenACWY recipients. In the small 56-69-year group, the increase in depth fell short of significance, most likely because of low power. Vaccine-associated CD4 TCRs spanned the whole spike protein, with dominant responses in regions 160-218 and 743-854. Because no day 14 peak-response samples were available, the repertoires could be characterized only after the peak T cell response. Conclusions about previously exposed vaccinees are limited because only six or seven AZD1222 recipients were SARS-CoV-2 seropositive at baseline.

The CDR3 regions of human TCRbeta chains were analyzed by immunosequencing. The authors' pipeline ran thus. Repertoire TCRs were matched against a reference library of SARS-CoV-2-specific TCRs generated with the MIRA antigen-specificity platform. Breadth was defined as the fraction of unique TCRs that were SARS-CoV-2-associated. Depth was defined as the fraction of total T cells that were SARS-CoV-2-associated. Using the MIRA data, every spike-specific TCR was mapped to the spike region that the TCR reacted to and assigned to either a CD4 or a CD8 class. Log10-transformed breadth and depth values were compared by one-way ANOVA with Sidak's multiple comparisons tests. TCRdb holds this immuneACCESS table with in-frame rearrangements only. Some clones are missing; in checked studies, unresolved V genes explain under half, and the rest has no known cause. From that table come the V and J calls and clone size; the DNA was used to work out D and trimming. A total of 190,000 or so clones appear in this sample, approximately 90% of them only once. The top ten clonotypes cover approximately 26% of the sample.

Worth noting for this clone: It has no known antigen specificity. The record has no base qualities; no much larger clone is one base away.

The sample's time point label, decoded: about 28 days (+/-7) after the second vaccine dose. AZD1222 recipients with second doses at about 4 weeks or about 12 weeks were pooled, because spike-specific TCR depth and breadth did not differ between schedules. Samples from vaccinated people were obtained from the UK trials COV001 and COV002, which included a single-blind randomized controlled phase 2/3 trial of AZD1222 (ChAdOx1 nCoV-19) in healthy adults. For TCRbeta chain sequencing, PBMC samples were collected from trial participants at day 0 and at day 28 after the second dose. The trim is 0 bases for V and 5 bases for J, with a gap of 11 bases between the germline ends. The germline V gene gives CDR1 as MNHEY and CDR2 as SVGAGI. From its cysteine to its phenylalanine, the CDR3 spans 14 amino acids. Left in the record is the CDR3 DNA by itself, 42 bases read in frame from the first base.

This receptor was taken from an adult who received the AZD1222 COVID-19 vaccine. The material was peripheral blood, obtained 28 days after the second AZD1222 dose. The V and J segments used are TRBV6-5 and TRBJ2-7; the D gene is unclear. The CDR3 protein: CASSYSMVAHEQYF. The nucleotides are TGTGCCAGCAGTTACTCGATGGTGGCCCACGAGCAGTACTTC.